Listed below are T cell receptor beta chains from one sample, sequenced in a study of blood T cell repertoires in COVID-19. The table came from immunoSEQ multiplex PCR; TCRdb's copy has only in-frame clones and leaves some out. The sample holds some 45,000 clones, over 75% seen once. The sequencing sample was made of peripheral blood. The source of these receptors is a woman in her sixties with acute or convalescent COVID-19. Each CDR3 is given with its conserved first and last residue. Fields, in order: V gene, J gene, clone size, D gene, CDR3 protein, CDR3 DNA. A D gene is named only where the DNA matches it firmly. Clone size, where shown, is once, few, many, or a class for clones that have expanded.

V: TRBV29-1
J: TRBJ1-1
size: once
D: NA
CDR3: CSVEGDTEAFF
DNA: TGCAGCGTTGAAGGAGACACTGAAGCTTTCTTT

V: TRBV7-2
J: TRBJ1-1
size: NA
D: NA
CDR3: CASSRESMNTEAFF
DNA: TGTGCCAGCAGCCGGGAGTCCATGAACACTGAAGCTTTCTTT

V: TRBV3-1/TRBV3-2
J: TRBJ2-5
size: NA
D: TRBD2
CDR3: CASSQRLAGGPGETQYF
DNA: TGTGCCAGCAGCCAACGACTAGCGGGGGGGCCGGGAGAGACCCAGTACTTC

V: TRBV10-3
J: TRBJ2-2
size: NA
D: NA
CDR3: CAISESSGAGELFF
DNA: TGTGCCATCAGTGAGTCTTCGGGGGCCGGGGAGCTGTTTTTT

V: TRBV24-1
J: TRBJ2-2
size: NA
D: TRBD2
CDR3: CATSPAGPTGELFF
DNA: TGTGCCACCAGCCCAGCGGGACCCACCGGGGAGCTGTTTTTT

V: TRBV18
J: TRBJ1-4
size: NA
D: NA
CDR3: CASSALNEKLFF
DNA: TGTGCCAGCTCAGCGCTTAATGAAAAACTGTTTTTT

V: TRBV6-5
J: TRBJ1-2
size: NA
D: TRBD1
CDR3: CASSYTGGANGYTF
DNA: TGTGCCAGCAGTTACACAGGGGGCGCGAATGGCTACACCTTC

V: TRBV20-1
J: TRBJ2-7
size: NA
D: NA
CDR3: CSASDSGLTYEQYF
DNA: TGCAGTGCTAGTGACAGCGGGCTAACCTACGAGCAGTACTTC

V: TRBV6-1
J: TRBJ2-3
size: NA
D: NA
CDR3: CASSEYPGSQWDNTDTQYF
DNA: TGTGCCAGCAGTGAATACCCGGGGAGCCAGTGGGACAACACAGATACGCAGTATTTT

V: TRBV7-2
J: TRBJ2-3
size: NA
D: NA
CDR3: CASSPTRNRNADTQYF
DNA: TGTGCCAGCAGTCCTACGAGGAATAGGAATGCAGATACGCAGTATTTT

V: TRBV11-2
J: TRBJ2-1
size: NA
D: TRBD2
CDR3: CASSPSGGDNEQFF
DNA: TGTGCCAGCAGCCCGAGCGGGGGAGACAATGAGCAGTTCTTC

V: TRBV29-1
J: TRBJ2-7
size: once
D: TRBD1
CDR3: CSALGQATYEQYF
DNA: TGCAGCGCCTTGGGACAGGCTACCTACGAGCAGTACTTC

V: TRBV6-5
J: TRBJ2-2
size: few
D: TRBD2
CDR3: CASSREEIGELFF
DNA: TGTGCCAGCTCTCGGGAGGAAATCGGGGAGCTGTTTTTT

V: TRBV10-2
J: TRBJ1-1
size: NA
D: NA
CDR3: CASSPTGRGTEAFF
DNA: TGCGCCAGCAGCCCTACAGGGAGAGGAACTGAAGCTTTCTTT

V: TRBV24-1
J: TRBJ2-3
size: NA
D: NA
CDR3: CATSDPSTDTQYF
DNA: TGTGCCACCAGTGACCCGAGCACAGATACGCAGTATTTT

V: TRBV5-1
J: TRBJ1-2
size: NA
D: TRBD1
CDR3: CASSIGTANGYTF
DNA: TGCGCCAGCAGCATAGGGACAGCAAATGGCTACACCTTC

V: TRBV5-1
J: TRBJ1-1
size: few
D: TRBD1
CDR3: CASSPGQGWTEAFF
DNA: TGCGCCAGCAGCCCGGGACAGGGCTGGACTGAAGCTTTCTTT

V: TRBV7-2
J: TRBJ1-2
size: NA
D: TRBD1
CDR3: CASSLALGTGIYGYTF
DNA: TGTGCCAGCAGCTTAGCGCTAGGGACAGGGATCTATGGCTACACCTTC